The rows below give T cell receptor beta chains drawn from one sample of a study of long-term antiretroviral therapy in people with HIV. Sequencing was performed with immunoSEQ multiplex PCR; in TCRdb, only in-frame clones are kept and a portion is missing. The top ten clones hold 2% to 2.5% of a sample with around 38,000 clones, approximately 94% of them seen once. Source: unsorted PBMCs, taken about 9.1 years after starting antiretroviral therapy. These receptors all come from a man in his thirties or forties with HIV. CDR3s leave out the opening cysteine and the closing phenylalanine or tryptophan. Each record gives: V gene, D gene, CDR3 protein. D genes are given only for firm matches.

V: TRBV6-5
D: -
CDR3: ASGTTGELF

V: TRBV9
D: TRBD2
CDR3: ASSAQSGDTYEQY

V: TRBV4-1
D: -
CDR3: ASSHPQGFTIY

V: TRBV7-9
D: -
CDR3: ASSHKDTGELF

V: TRBV4-1
D: -
CDR3: ASSQDDFSGNTIY

V: TRBV19
D: -
CDR3: ASSINHRETQY

V: TRBV30
D: -
CDR3: AWSAGLSTDTQY

V: TRBV5-1
D: -
CDR3: ASSLHSSDDTQY

V: TRBV4-1
D: -
CDR3: ASSQGAGNTIY

V: TRBV28
D: TRBD1
CDR3: ASSLPWTGGRYTEAF

V: TRBV28
D: -
CDR3: ASTADPKGYEQY

V: TRBV2
D: -
CDR3: ASSTQGSSYNEQF

V: TRBV7-3
D: -
CDR3: ASSPPGGYEQY

V: TRBV23-1
D: -
CDR3: ASSDRANYGYT

V: TRBV27
D: -
CDR3: ASSLGRDVYGYT